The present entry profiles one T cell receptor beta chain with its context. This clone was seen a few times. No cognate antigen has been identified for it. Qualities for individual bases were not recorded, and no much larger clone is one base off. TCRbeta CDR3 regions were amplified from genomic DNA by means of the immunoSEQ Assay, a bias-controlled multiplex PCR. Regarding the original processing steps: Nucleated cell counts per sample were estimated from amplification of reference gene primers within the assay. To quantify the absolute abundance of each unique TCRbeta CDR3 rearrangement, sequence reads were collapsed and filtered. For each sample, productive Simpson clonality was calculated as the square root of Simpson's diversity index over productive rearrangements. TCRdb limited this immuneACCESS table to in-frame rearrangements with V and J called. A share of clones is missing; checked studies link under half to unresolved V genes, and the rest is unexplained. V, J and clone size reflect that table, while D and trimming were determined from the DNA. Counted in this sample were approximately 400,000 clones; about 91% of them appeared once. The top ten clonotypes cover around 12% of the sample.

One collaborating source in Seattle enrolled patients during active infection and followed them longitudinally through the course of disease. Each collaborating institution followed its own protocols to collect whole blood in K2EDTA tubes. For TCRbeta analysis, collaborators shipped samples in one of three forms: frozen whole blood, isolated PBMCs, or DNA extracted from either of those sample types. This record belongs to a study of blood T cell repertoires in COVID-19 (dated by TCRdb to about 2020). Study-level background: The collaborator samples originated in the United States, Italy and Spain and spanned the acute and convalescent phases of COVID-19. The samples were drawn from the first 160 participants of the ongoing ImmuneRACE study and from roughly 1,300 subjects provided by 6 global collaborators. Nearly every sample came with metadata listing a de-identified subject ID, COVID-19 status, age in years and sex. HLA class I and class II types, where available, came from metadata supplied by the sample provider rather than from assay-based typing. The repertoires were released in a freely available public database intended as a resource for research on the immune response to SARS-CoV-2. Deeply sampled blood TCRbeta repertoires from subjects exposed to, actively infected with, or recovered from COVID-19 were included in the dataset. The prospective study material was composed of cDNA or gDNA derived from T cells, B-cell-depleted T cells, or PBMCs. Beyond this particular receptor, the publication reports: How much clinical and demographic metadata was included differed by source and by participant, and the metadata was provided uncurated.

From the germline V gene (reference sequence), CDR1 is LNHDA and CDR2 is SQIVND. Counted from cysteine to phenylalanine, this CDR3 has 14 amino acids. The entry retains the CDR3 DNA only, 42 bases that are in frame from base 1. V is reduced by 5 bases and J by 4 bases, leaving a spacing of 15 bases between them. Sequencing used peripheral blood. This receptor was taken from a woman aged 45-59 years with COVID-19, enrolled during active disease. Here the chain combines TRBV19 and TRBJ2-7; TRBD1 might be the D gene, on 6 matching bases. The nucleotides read TGTGCCAGTAGTGACGATACAGGGAGTTACGAGCAGTACTTC. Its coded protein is CASSDDTGSYEQYF.